A selection of T cell receptor beta chains follows, all from one sample in a study of yellow fever vaccine responses in identical twins. One entry per CDR3 protein, called by TCRdb with MiXCR from the RT-PCR reads. The table includes more than 15,000 distinct CDR3 sequences, around 70% detected once. Specimen: T cells from blood (PBMCs), unsorted or a sorted subset (not recorded which), collected before or after yellow fever vaccination (not recorded which). Every receptor here comes from a woman between 18 and 29 years old who received the yellow fever vaccine. Both conserved end residues are part of each CDR3. The D gene is left open where the match is weak. Clone sizes are given selectively: once, few, many, or a class where the clone is expanded.

D gene	J gene	V gene	clone size	CDR3 DNA	CDR3 protein
.	TRBJ2-1	TRBV6-4	once	TGTGCCAGCAGTGACCCGACTAACAGCTCCTACAATGAGCAGTTCTTC	CASSDPTNSSYNEQFF
.	TRBJ2-7	TRBV5-5	.	TGTGCCAGCAGCGGCGGGACACTCGGGGGCGAGCAGTACTTC	CASSGGTLGGEQYF
.	TRBJ1-5	TRBV29-1	.	TGCAGCGTTCGGGAGTTCGGCAATCAGCCCCAGCATTTT	CSVREFGNQPQHF
.	TRBJ2-5	TRBV10-3	once	TGTGCCATCAGTGACTTAGGGGAGACCCAGTACTTC	CAISDLGETQYF
.	TRBJ2-5	TRBV2	.	TGTGCCAGCAGTGAAGGGCGGCAGACTGAGACCCAGTACTTC	CASSEGRQTETQYF
TRBD1	TRBJ2-5	TRBV7-2	.	TGTGCCAGCAGCCGGGACAGGGATTGGCGAGAGACCCAGTACTTC	CASSRDRDWRETQYF
.	TRBJ1-1	TRBV28	.	TGTGCCAGCAGTGTCGAGAACACTGAAGCTTTCTTT	CASSVENTEAFF
TRBD2	TRBJ2-1	TRBV5-4	once	TGTGCCAGCAGCTTGCGCCTAGCGGTAAACAATGAGCAGTTCTTC	CASSLRLAVNNEQFF
.	TRBJ1-5	TRBV19	.	TGTGCCAGTAGTATAGATTCCCGGGACTATAATATTCAGCCCCAGCATTTT	CASSIDSRDYNIQPQHF
TRBD1	TRBJ2-1	TRBV14	.	TGTGCCAGCAGACAAACAGGGGGCGCCTACAATGAGCAGTTCTTC	CASRQTGGAYNEQFF
.	TRBJ2-5	TRBV18	.	TGTGCCAGCTCACCACTCGTCCTACTAACTTCCCAAGAGACCCAGTACTTC	CASSPLVLLTSQETQYF
.	TRBJ2-5	TRBV2	.	TGTGCCAGCAGTGTTGACGGGACCCAGTACTTC	CASSVDGTQYF
.	TRBJ2-1	TRBV6-5	.	TGTGCCAGCAGTTACGGGCAGGTCTCCTACAATGAGCAGTTCTTC	CASSYGQVSYNEQFF
TRBD2	TRBJ2-1	TRBV27	.	TGTGCCAGCAATGGTGTGGCTAGCGGGGTCAATGAGCAGTTCTTC	CASNGVASGVNEQFF
.	TRBJ2-5	TRBV7-6	.	TGTGCCAGCAGCTTAGAGGCAGGGTATGAGACCCAGTACTTC	CASSLEAGYETQYF
.	TRBJ2-3	TRBV15	.	TGTGCCACCAGCGTGAGGGGACGAGGCGCAGATACGCAGTATTTT	CATSVRGRGADTQYF
TRBD1	TRBJ1-4	TRBV7-9	.	TGTGCCAGCAGCTTAAACCGGGACAGGGCTGAAAAACTGTTTTTT	CASSLNRDRAEKLFF
TRBD1	TRBJ1-6	TRBV5-1	.	TGCGCCAGCAGCCCTGGGACAGGGGAATCACCCCTCCACTTT	CASSPGTGESPLHF
.	TRBJ1-5	TRBV28	.	TGTGCCAGCAGTTTATGGGCCCAGGGTTGGGAGCCCCAGCATTTT	CASSLWAQGWEPQHF
TRBD1	TRBJ1-1	TRBV29-1	.	TGCAGCGTTCTTTGGACAGGGGACACTGAAGCTTTCTTT	CSVLWTGDTEAFF
.	TRBJ1-2	TRBV21-1	.	TGTGCCAGCAGTCACCGGGACAGGGTGTTCTATGGCTACACCTTC	CASSHRDRVFYGYTF
TRBD2	TRBJ2-1	TRBV18	.	TGTGCCAGCTCCACCATACCCAGCGGGAGCCAATACAATGAGCAGTTCTTC	CASSTIPSGSQYNEQFF
.	TRBJ2-1	TRBV2	.	TGTGCCAGCAAGACCCCCGTCTACAATGAGCAGTTCTTC	CASKTPVYNEQFF
TRBD1	TRBJ1-5	TRBV24-1	few	TGTGCCACCAGTGATGGGACAGGGGGCCCACGTCAGCCCCAGCATTTT	CATSDGTGGPRQPQHF